The 5 T cell receptor beta chains listed next were all sequenced from one sample in a study of response to subunit inactivated influenza vaccine. TCRdb analysed the RT-PCR reads with MiXCR anew, one entry per CDR3 protein. The sample has hundreds of thousands of distinct CDR3 sequences, over 9.5% seen once. The specimen was PBMCs from blood, collected around seven weeks after vaccination. The receptors were gathered from a man aged 45 to 65 who received an inactivated influenza vaccine.

This clonotype was counted only a few times. The chain employs TRBV20-1 and TRBJ2-2, with TRBD2 matching over 7 bases. With 6 bases clipped from V and 4 bases from J, the junction kept 8 bases outside the gene matches. In germline, CDR1 is DFQATT, CDR2 SNEGSKA (reference sequence). The CDR3 spans 14 residues. The CDR3 reads CSAPRDYLTGELFF. DNA of the CDR3: TGCAGTGCACCCCGGGACTATCTCACCGGGGAGCTGTTTTTT.

This clonotype was counted between two and nine times. The chain employs TRBV9 and TRBJ1-4; maybe TRBD1 (6 bases). Germline V lookup: CDR1 SGDLS, CDR2 YYNGEE. This CDR3 region has 14 residues. V dropped 4 bases and J dropped 2 bases, with 9 bases sitting between them. The CDR3 protein is CASSSQGTNEKLFF. The CDR3 nucleotides read TGTGCCAGCAGCTCCCAGGGGACTAATGAAAAACTGTTTTTT.

V usage is TRBV29-1 and J usage is TRBJ2-5, with D tentatively TRBD2 (6 bases). The CDR3 sequence is 16 residues long. Trimming shortened V by 1 base and J by 3 bases, and 18 bases separated the two germline ends. Germline values: CDR1 SQVTM, CDR2 ANQGSEA. CDR3 sequence reads: CSVEATRDWDEETQYF. The CDR3 nucleotides read TGCAGCGTTGAAGCGACCCGGGACTGGGATGAAGAGACCCAGTACTTC.

This clonotype was seen a handful of times. The rearrangement links TRBV5-6 to TRBJ2-3; 9 nucleotides agree with TRBD2. Germline assignment: CDR1 SGHDT and CDR2 YYEEEE. V shed 1 base and J 1 base; nucleotides not matched to a gene: 7. The CDR3 spans 17 residues. The CDR3 reads CASSLTTSGSGTDTQYF. Here the CDR3 DNA reads TGTGCCAGCAGCTTGACCACTAGCGGGTCGGGCACAGATACGCAGTATTTT.

The V call is TRBV29-1, the J call TRBJ2-1; 10 bases map to TRBD2. The CDR3 has 18 amino acids. From germline, CDR1 is SQVTM and CDR2 ANQGSEA. With 5 bases clipped from V and 0 bases from J, the junction kept 13 bases outside the gene matches. The CDR3 here is CSVLAGGTRKSSYNEQFF. CDR3 coding DNA: TGCAGCGTTTTAGCGGGAGGTACTCGAAAAAGCTCCTACAATGAGCAGTTCTTC.